This T cell receptor beta chain was captured in a study of brain metastases from non-small cell lung cancer. Study results and caveats: In approximately 60% of brain metastases, T-cell clones were expanded compared with matched primary tumors.

This clone appeared a few times. The antigen is undetermined. Per the germline V gene, CDR1 is SGHTA and CDR2 is FQGNSA. The CDR3 has 13 amino acids. Trimming removed 6 bases from V and 3 bases from J, with 11 bases in between. Sequenced by immunoSEQ multiplex PCR; TCRdb stores in-frame clones only, minus some. The sample has 2,500 to 3,500 clones; almost 90% are singletons. The TCR was taken from a donor at least 40 years old with non-small cell lung cancer. The rearrangement joins TRBV7-2 to TRBJ1-1; D unresolved. Specimen: primary lung tumor tissue. CDR3 nucleotide sequence: TGTGCCAGCAGACCGGACGGATACACTGAAGCTTTCTTT. Its translation: CASRPDGYTEAFF.